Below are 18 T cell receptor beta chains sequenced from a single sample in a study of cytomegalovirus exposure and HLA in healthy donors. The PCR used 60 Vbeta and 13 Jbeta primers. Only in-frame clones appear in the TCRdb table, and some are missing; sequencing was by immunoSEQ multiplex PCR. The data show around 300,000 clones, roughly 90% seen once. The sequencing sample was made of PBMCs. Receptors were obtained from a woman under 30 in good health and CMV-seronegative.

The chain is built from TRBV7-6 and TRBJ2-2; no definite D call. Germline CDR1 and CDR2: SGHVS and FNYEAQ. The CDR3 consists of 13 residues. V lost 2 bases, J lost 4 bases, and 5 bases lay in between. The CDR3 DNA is TGTGCCAGCAGCTTACTTTCCACCGGGGAGCTGTTTTTT. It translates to CASSLLSTGELFF.

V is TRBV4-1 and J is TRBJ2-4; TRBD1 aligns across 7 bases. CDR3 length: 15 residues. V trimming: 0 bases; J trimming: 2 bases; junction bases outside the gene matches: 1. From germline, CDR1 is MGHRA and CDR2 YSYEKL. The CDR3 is CASSQDRGTKNIQYF. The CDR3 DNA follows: TGCGCCAGCAGCCAAGACAGGGGGACCAAAAACATTCAGTACTTC.

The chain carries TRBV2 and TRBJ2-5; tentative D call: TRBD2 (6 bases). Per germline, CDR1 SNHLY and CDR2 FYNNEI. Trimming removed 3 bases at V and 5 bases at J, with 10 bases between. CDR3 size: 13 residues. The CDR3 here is CASSDGSLETQYF. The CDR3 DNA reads TGTGCCAGCAGTGACGGGAGTTTGGAGACCCAGTACTTC.

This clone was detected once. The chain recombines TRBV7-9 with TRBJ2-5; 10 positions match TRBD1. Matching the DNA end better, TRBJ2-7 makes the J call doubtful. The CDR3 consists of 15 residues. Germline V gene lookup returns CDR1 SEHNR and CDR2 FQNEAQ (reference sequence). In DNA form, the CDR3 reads TGTGCCAGCAGCTTGGACCGGGACAGGGGCTACGAGCAGTACTTC. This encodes CASSLDRDRGYEQYF.

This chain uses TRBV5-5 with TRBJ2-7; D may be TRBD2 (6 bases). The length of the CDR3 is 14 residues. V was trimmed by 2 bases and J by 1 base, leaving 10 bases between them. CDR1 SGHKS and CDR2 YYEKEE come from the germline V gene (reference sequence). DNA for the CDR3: TGTGCCAGCAGCTTCTGGGGACTTTCCTACGAGCAGTACTTC. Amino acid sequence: CASSFWGLSYEQYF.

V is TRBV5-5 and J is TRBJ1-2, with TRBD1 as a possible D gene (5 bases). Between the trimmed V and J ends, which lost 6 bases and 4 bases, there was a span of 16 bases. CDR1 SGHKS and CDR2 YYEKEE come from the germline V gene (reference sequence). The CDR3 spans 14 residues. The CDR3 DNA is TGTGCCAGCACCGAAACGAGGCAGGGCTATGGCTACACCTTC. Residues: CASTETRQGYGYTF.

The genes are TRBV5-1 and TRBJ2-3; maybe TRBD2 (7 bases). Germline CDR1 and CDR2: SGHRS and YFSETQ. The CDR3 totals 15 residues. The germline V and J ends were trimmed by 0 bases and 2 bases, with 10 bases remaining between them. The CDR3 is CASSLAGGYTDTQYF. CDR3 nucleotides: TGCGCCAGCAGCTTGGCGGGGGGCTACACAGATACGCAGTATTTT.

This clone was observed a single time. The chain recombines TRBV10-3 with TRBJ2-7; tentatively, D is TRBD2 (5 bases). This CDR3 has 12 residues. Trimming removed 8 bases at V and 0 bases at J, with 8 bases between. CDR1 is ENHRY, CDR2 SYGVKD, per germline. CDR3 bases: TGTGCCATCGAAGCGGACTCCTACGAGCAGTACTTC. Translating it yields CAIEADSYEQYF.

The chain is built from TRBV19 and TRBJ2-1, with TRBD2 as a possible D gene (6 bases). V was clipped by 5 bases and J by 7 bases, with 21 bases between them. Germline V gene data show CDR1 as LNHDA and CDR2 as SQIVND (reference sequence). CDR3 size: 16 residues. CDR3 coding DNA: TGTGCCAGTAGTCAAATAGGAGGAGGGAATCGGAATGAGCAGTTCTTC. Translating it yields CASSQIGGGNRNEQFF.

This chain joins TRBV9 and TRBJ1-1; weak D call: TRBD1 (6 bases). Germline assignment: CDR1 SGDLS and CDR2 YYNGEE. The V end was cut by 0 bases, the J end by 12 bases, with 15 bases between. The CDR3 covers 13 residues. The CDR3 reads CASSVEVKGETFF. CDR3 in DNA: TGTGCCAGCAGCGTAGAGGTGAAGGGGGAGACTTTCTTT.

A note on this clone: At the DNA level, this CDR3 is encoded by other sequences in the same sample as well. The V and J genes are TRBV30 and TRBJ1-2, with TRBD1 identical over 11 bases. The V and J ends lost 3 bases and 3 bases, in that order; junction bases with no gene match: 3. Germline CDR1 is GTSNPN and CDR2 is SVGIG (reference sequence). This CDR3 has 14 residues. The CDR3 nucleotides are TGTGCCTGGAGGGGGGACAGGGGGGACTATGGCTACACCTTC. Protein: CAWRGDRGDYGYTF.

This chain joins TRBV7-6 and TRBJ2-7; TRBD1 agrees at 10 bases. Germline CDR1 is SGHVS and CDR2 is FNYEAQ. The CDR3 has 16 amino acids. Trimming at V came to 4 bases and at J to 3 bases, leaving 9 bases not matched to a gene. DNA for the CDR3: TGTGCCAGCAGCTCCCTCCCAGGGACAGGGGTCTACGAGCAGTACTTC. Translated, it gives CASSSLPGTGVYEQYF.

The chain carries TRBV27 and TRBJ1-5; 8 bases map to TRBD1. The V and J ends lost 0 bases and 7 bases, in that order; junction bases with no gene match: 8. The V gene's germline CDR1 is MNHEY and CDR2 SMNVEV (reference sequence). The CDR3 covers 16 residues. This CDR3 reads CASSLSETGGNQPQHF. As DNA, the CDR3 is TGTGCCAGCAGTTTATCGGAAACAGGGGGAAACCAGCCCCAGCATTTT.

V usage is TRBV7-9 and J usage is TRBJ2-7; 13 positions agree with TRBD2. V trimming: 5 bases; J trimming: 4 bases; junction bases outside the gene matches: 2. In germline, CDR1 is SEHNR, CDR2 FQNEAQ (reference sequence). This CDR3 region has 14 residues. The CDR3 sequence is CASSRTSGSYEQYF. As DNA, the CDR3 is TGTGCCAGCAGCCGGACTAGCGGGAGTTACGAGCAGTACTTC.

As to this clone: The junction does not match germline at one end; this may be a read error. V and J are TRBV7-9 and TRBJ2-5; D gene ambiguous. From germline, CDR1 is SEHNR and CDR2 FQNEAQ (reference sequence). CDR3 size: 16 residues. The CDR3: CSSSPWALPSQETQYF. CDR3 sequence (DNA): TGTTCCAGCAGCCCATGGGCCCTACCCAGCCAAGAGACCCAGTACTTC.

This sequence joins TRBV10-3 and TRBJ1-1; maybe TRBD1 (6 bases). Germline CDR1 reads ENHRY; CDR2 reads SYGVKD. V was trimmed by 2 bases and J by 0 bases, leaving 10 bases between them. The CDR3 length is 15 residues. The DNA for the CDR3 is TGTGCCATCAGTGAGATGGGGGGGCTGAACACTGAAGCTTTCTTT. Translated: CAISEMGGLNTEAFF.

CDR3 residues: CASSGVNTEAFF. The DNA of the CDR3 is TGTGCCAGCAGCGGGGTGAACACTGAAGCTTTCTTT. The V and J genes are TRBV6-5 and TRBJ1-1; D ambiguous. Trimming stripped 6 bases from V and 0 bases from J, with 5 bases between. CDR3 length equals 12 residues. Germline values: CDR1 MNHEY, CDR2 SVGAGI.

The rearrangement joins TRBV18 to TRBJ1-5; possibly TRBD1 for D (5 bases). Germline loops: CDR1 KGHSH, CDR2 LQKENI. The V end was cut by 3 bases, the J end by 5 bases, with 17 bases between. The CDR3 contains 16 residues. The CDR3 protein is CASSPSRDVSHQPQHF. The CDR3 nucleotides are TGTGCCAGCTCACCCAGCAGGGATGTAAGTCATCAGCCCCAGCATTTT.